The text below deals with one T cell receptor beta chain. Profiling relied on immunoSEQ multiplex PCR, and the TCRdb table lists in-frame clones only, not all of them. The sample lists 130,000 to 150,000 clones, 81% seen once, with 7% to 9% in the top ten. This specimen belongs to a study of blood T cell repertoires in COVID-19. CDR1 and CDR2 from the germline V gene are SEHNR and FQNEAQ (reference sequence). Trimming left V 5 bases short and J 5 bases short, with 21 bases between. CDR3 length: 16 amino acids. Sequenced material: peripheral blood. V gene TRBV7-9 combines with J gene TRBJ1-1; D is perhaps TRBD1 (6 bases). The TCR was taken from a human donor with acute or convalescent COVID-19. The donor label of this sample is uncertain. The chain's CDR3 is CASSPSGGRGGTEAFF. In DNA, the CDR3 is TGTGCCAGCAGCCCTAGCGGGGGCAGGGGAGGAACTGAAGCTTTCTTT.